This T cell receptor beta chain was sequenced for a study of TIL therapy for anti-PD-1-resistant metastatic lung cancer. About the study: Progressing patients received lymphodepletion, expanded TIL infusion and IL-2. Study observations and caveats: After infusion, TIL clonotypes partly replaced peripheral T cells and declined over months. Patients were highly selected, enriched for treatment-naive, never-smoker and oncogene-addicted cases.

Time point specified: pre-treatment sample, taken before nivolumab and TIL therapy. Of note for this clone: Its cognate antigen is unknown.

This was the immunoSEQ v3 assay. The method was immunoSEQ multiplex PCR; TCRdb's version includes in-frame clones alone and lacks a portion of them. Here the sample spans tens of thousands of clones, 65% to 80% being singletons. V gave up 9 bases and J gave up 4 bases; unmatched junction bases: 8. Per the germline V gene, CDR1 is SNHLY and CDR2 is FYNNEI. The CDR3 loop spans 14 amino acids. The sequencing used blood, collected at baseline. This receptor was identified in a woman aged 30-79 years with non-small cell lung cancer. The chain recombines TRBV2 with TRBJ2-2; TRBD2 aligns across 7 bases. CDR3 sequence reads: CASQGGGSTGELFF. As DNA, the CDR3 is TGTGCCAGTCAGGGCGGCGGGAGCACCGGGGAGCTGTTTTTT.